The 10 T cell receptor beta chains listed next were all sequenced from one sample in a study of cytomegalovirus exposure and HLA in healthy donors (dated by TCRdb to about 2017). Receptor libraries were prepared by the immunoSEQ multiplex PCR assay. The multiplex PCR relied on a mix of 60 forward primers for TCR Vbeta segments and 13 reverse primers for TCR Jbeta segments. In TCRdb, the immuneACCESS table is reduced to in-frame sequences with V and J assigned. These tables do not hold every clone; where another copy was compared, an unresolved V gene accounts for under half, and the others remain unexplained. Across this sample there are under 200,000 clones, with 65% to 80% seen only once. Roughly 2.6% of the sample goes to the ten largest clones. Sequenced input: PBMCs. Every receptor here comes from a woman aged 40 to 50 in good health and CMV-seropositive.

This clone occurred a few times. The identical CDR3 is also encoded by other nucleotide sequences in the sample. The CDR3 DNA reads as TGCGCCAGCAGCTACAGGGTTACCGGGGAGCTGTTTTTT. Its translation is CASSYRVTGELFF. The genes are TRBV5-1 and TRBJ2-2, with a possible D match to TRBD1 (6 bases). Deletions cut 3 bases from V and 5 bases from J, with 8 bases between. There are 13 residues in the CDR3. Looked up from germline, CDR1 is SGHRS and CDR2 is YFSETQ. Filled out from reference TRBV5-1 and TRBJ2-2, the complete variable domain reads KAGVTQTPRYLIKTRGQQVTLSCSPISGHRSVSWYQQTPGQGLQFLFEYFSETQRNKGNFPGRFSGRQFSNSRSEMNVSTLELGDSALYLCASSYRVTGELFFGEGSRLTVL.

This clone appeared once. V is TRBV10-2 and J is TRBJ2-7; TRBD2 matches 9 bases. There are 15 residues in the CDR3. Unmatched junction bases numbered 7, after V lost 5 bases and J lost 2 bases. Looked up from germline, CDR1 is WSHSY and CDR2 is SAAADI. CDR3 protein: CASSNMLAGAYEQYF. CDR3 in DNA: TGCGCCAGCAGTAATATGTTAGCGGGGGCCTACGAGCAGTACTTC.

This clone was seen only once. V gene TRBV7-2 combines with J gene TRBJ1-1, with 7 bases identical to TRBD1. The CDR3 covers 14 residues. Germline V gene data show CDR1 as SGHTA and CDR2 as FQGNSA. V shed 8 bases and J 0 bases; nucleotides not matched to a gene: 6. CDR3 sequence: CASGGTAMNTEAFF. In DNA form, the CDR3 reads TGTGCCAGCGGTGGGACAGCGATGAACACTGAAGCTTTCTTT.

The chain joins TRBV7-2 to TRBJ2-5, with 10 bases aligning to TRBD2. The CDR3 is 17 residues long. The V and J ends lost 5 bases and 5 bases, in that order; junction bases with no gene match: 14. Germline V gene lookup returns CDR1 SGHTA and CDR2 FQGNSA. The CDR3 nucleotides read TGTGCCAGCAGCCAGTCCCCCACAGCGGGGGGGCTTGAGACCCAGTACTTC. It translates to CASSQSPTAGGLETQYF.

This rearrangement joins TRBV6-6 to TRBJ1-6; TRBD1 matches 9 bases. This CDR3 has 15 amino acids. The J segment lost 13 bases and the V segment lost 5 bases, leaving 12 bases of the junction unmatched. CDR1 and CDR2 from the germline V gene are MNHNY and SVGAGI (reference sequence). In nucleotides, the CDR3 is TGTGCCAGCAGTAGAGGGACAGGGACCGTGGAGCCCCTCCACTTT. Residues: CASSRGTGTVEPLHF.

The rearrangement joins TRBV9 to TRBJ2-1, with 12 bases fitting TRBD2. Germline V gene sequence: CDR1 SGDLS, CDR2 YYNGEE. V lost 3 bases to trimming and J lost 8 bases; unmatched junction nucleotides: 9. The length of the CDR3 is 16 residues. In DNA form, the CDR3 reads TGTGCCAGCAGCGAGCCCAGGACTAGCGGGATCGATGAGCAGTTCTTC. Protein: CASSEPRTSGIDEQFF.

The sample holds one count of this clone. The rearrangement links TRBV30 to TRBJ2-7; 9 bases map to TRBD1. Germline CDR1 reads GTSNPN; CDR2 reads SVGIG (reference sequence). V gave up 4 bases and J gave up 3 bases; unmatched junction bases: 4. There are 13 residues in the CDR3. In nucleotides, the CDR3 is TGTGCCTGGATGTGGACAGGGGACTACGAGCAGTACTTC. It specifies CAWMWTGDYEQYF.

The chain uses TRBV30 and TRBJ1-1, with D tentatively TRBD1 (6 bases). V was cut by 0 bases and J by 5 bases, with 16 bases left in between. The CDR3 is made up of 15 amino acids. CDR1 and CDR2 from the germline V gene are GTSNPN and SVGIG (reference sequence). This chain's CDR3 is CAWSVRSGVATEAFF. In DNA, the CDR3 is TGTGCCTGGAGTGTACGGTCAGGGGTGGCAACTGAAGCTTTCTTT.

This clone was counted once. This sequence joins TRBV27 and TRBJ1-1; tentative D call: TRBD1 (5 bases). Germline-derived CDR1 and CDR2 are MNHEY and SMNVEV (reference sequence). Between the trimmed V and J ends, which lost 5 bases and 7 bases, there was a span of 8 bases. The length of the CDR3 is 11 residues. The CDR3 spells CASSLQGEAFF. The CDR3 DNA follows: TGTGCCAGCAGTCTTCAGGGTGAAGCTTTCTTT.

The chain recombines TRBV6-1 with TRBJ2-7, with D possibly being TRBD1 (6 bases). CDR1 is MNHNS and CDR2 is SASEGT in the germline V gene. The V and J ends lost 6 bases and 0 bases respectively, with 12 bases between them. This CDR3 has 14 amino acids. In DNA form, the CDR3 reads TGTGCCAGCAGCCTAGGGGGAAGCTCCTACGAGCAGTACTTC. Translating gives CASSLGGSSYEQYF.